This entry lists 14 T cell receptor beta chains sequenced from one sample in a study of blood T cell repertoires in COVID-19. TCRdb keeps only in-frame clones here, not all; method: immunoSEQ multiplex PCR. The sample includes around 63,000 clones, roughly 88% of them seen just once. What was sequenced was peripheral blood. The source is a woman aged 80 or over with acute or convalescent COVID-19.

Worth noting for this clone: At the DNA level, this CDR3 is encoded by other sequences in the same sample as well. V and J are TRBV19 and TRBJ2-3, with D possibly TRBD1 on 5 matching bases. The germline V gene has CDR1 LNHDA and CDR2 SQIVND (reference sequence). The CDR3 has 13 residues. The V gene lost 3 bases and the J gene lost 3 bases, with 7 bases spanning the gap. The CDR3 DNA reads TGTGCCAGTAGTATCCAGGGAACAGATACGCAGTATTTT. Its protein product is CASSIQGTDTQYF.

The rearrangement links TRBV19 to TRBJ2-2; a weak D match, TRBD1 (5 bases). Between the trimmed V and J ends, which lost 5 bases and 6 bases, there was a span of 13 bases. This CDR3 has 14 residues. Germline values: CDR1 LNHDA, CDR2 SQIVND (reference sequence). CDR3 in amino acids: CASSAGREAGELFF. In nucleotides, the CDR3 is TGTGCCAGTAGTGCCGGCAGGGAAGCCGGGGAGCTGTTTTTT.

This chain uses TRBV5-1 with TRBJ2-3; 7 nucleotides agree with TRBD1. Looked up from germline, CDR1 is SGHRS and CDR2 is YFSETQ. Trimming took 4 bases from V and 0 from J; bases not matched to a gene: 2. This CDR3 is 14 amino acids long. Here the CDR3 reads CASSTQGSTDTQYF. CDR3 DNA: TGCGCCAGCAGCACACAGGGGAGCACAGATACGCAGTATTTT.

This chain links TRBV30 with TRBJ1-2; 10 nucleotides line up with TRBD1. Trimming took 5 bases from V and 3 from J; bases not matched to a gene: 12. The CDR3 covers 16 residues. CDR1 is GTSNPN and CDR2 is SVGIG in the germline V gene (reference sequence). The CDR3: CAWEGGGQGKYYGYTF. The CDR3 nucleotides read TGTGCCTGGGAAGGAGGGGGACAGGGGAAATACTATGGCTACACCTTC.

This clone was recorded a few times. The chain links TRBV6-2 or TRBV6-3 to TRBJ2-5, with 11 bases fitting TRBD2. V trimming: 6 bases; J trimming: 5 bases; junction bases outside the gene matches: 8. Looked up from germline, CDR1 is MNHEY and CDR2 is SVGEGT. The CDR3 extends over 15 amino acids. CDR3 nucleotide sequence: TGTGCCAGCAGCCCTAGCGGGGGGCACAAGGAGACCCAGTACTTC. Translating gives CASSPSGGHKETQYF.

This clone turned up a few times. CDR3 nucleotides: TGTGCCAGCAGTCCAACAGGGGCCGCAACTAATGAAAAACTGTTTTTT. Protein product: CASSPTGAATNEKLFF. The chain is built from TRBV2 and TRBJ1-4, with 7 nucleotides matching TRBD1. Germline V CDR1 and CDR2: SNHLY, FYNNEI. The CDR3 runs 16 residues. V dropped 5 bases and J dropped 0; count of bases not matched to a gene: 6.

The J gene is TRBJ2-2, the V gene TRBV4-2; D uncertain. The CDR3 contains 12 residues. V lost 6 bases, J lost 5 bases, and 7 bases lay in between. The V gene's germline CDR1 is LGHNA and CDR2 YNFKEQ. For the CDR3, the DNA is TGTGCCAGCAGGCAAACAACCGGGGAGCTGTTTTTT. Translation gives CASRQTTGELFF.

V gene TRBV4-3 combines with J gene TRBJ1-4; possibly TRBD1 for D (5 bases). Germline-derived CDR1 and CDR2 are LGHNA and YSLEER. The germline V and J ends were trimmed by 5 bases and 7 bases, with 17 bases remaining between them. The CDR3 runs to 15 residues. The CDR3 spells CASSFNPTGREKLFF. CDR3 nucleotides: TGCGCCAGCAGCTTTAACCCCACAGGTCGTGAAAAACTGTTTTTT.

The V gene is TRBV5-1, the J gene TRBJ2-1, with 8 bases lining up with TRBD1. The V gene's germline CDR1 is SGHRS and CDR2 YFSETQ. This CDR3 contains 18 residues. V shed 3 bases and J 1 base; nucleotides not matched to a gene: 12. As DNA, the CDR3 is TGCGCCAGCAGCTCCCAGAGGACAGGGAGTCGATCCTACAATGAGCAGTTCTTC. Residues: CASSSQRTGSRSYNEQFF.

The chain couples TRBV19 to TRBJ1-3; no clear D. The CDR3 spans 15 residues. The V end was cut by 7 bases, the J end by 0 bases, with 13 bases between. Germline values: CDR1 LNHDA, CDR2 SQIVND (reference sequence). DNA for the CDR3: TGTGCCAGTACTTTCTCACAGAGCTCTGGAAACACCATATATTTT. This translates into CASTFSQSSGNTIYF.

This chain links TRBV7-8 with TRBJ1-6; 7 bases are shared with TRBD1. Germline CDR1 reads SGHVS; CDR2 reads FQNEAQ. CDR3 size: 15 residues. With 4 bases clipped from V and 5 bases from J, the junction kept 5 bases outside the gene matches. The CDR3 nucleotides are TGTGCCAGCAGCTACGAACAGGGGAATAATTCACCCCTCCACTTT. Protein product: CASSYEQGNNSPLHF. Complete variable domain (other parts from reference TRBV7-8 and TRBJ1-6): GAGVSQSPRYKVAKRGQDVALRCDPISGHVSLFWYQQALGQGPEFLTYFQNEAQLDKSGLPSDRFFAERPEGSVSTLKIQRTQQEDSAVYLCASSYEQGNNSPLHFGNGTRLTVT.

CDR3 amino acids: CASRTAQRQLYNSPLHF. Written as DNA, the CDR3 is TGTGCCAGCAGAACCGCCCAGAGACAGTTATATAATTCACCCCTCCACTTT. The V gene is TRBV13, the J gene TRBJ1-6; a possible D gene is TRBD1 (5 bases). Germline V gives CDR1 PRHDT, CDR2 FYEKMQ (reference sequence). The CDR3 is made up of 17 amino acids. V lost 6 bases and J lost 4, with 19 bases in between.

The genes are TRBV6-2 or TRBV6-3 and TRBJ1-6; no definite D call. V dropped 5 bases and J dropped 7 bases, with 15 bases sitting between them. CDR1 MNHEY and CDR2 SVGEGT come from the germline V gene. The CDR3 is 15 amino acids. The CDR3 protein is CASSSRSSDNSPLHF. The CDR3 DNA reads TGTGCCAGCAGTAGTCGTTCGAGCGACAATTCACCCCTCCACTTT.

The chain couples TRBV19 to TRBJ2-1; TRBD1 aligns across 7 bases. Germline V gene sequence: CDR1 LNHDA, CDR2 SQIVND (reference sequence). Trimming cost V 6 bases and J 0 bases; bases outside gene matches: 5. This CDR3 region has 15 residues. CDR3: CASRLDRDSYNEQFF. The CDR3 DNA sequence: TGTGCCAGTAGGCTTGACAGGGACTCCTACAATGAGCAGTTCTTC.